Each of the 25 T cell receptor beta chains below was sequenced from the same sample in a study of T cells after yellow fever vaccination (dated by TCRdb to between 2018 and 2021). Library prep was done by 5' RACE. Sequencing relied on an Illumina HiSeq 2500. TCRdb's own reprocessing of the public reads used fastp at Q25 and MiXCR and kept productive beta chains. Rows are combined by CDR3 protein, so each entry shows the most common genes and DNA. The sample yields 150,000 to 200,000 distinct CDR3 sequences; 6.2% were counted once. Of the sample, 2.9% falls within the top ten clones. Per the publication, the treatment or condition label means: live attenuated yellow fever vaccine strain. The input for sequencing was CD4+ T cells sorted from PBMCs, taken on the day of the first yellow fever vaccination. The receptors derive from a man younger than 35 who received the YFV17D yellow fever vaccine.

The genes are TRBV6-2 or TRBV6-3 and TRBJ2-2, with 12 bases that match TRBD2. V shed 0 bases and J 0 bases; nucleotides not matched to a gene: 5. Germline CDR1 MNHEY, CDR2 SVGEGT. The CDR3 runs to 19 residues. This chain's CDR3 is CASSYSILAGGPNTGELFF. The CDR3 DNA reads as TGTGCCAGCAGTTACTCGATACTAGCGGGGGGACCGAACACCGGGGAGCTGTTTTTT.

Many counts were recorded for this clonotype. The chain joins TRBV20-1 to TRBJ1-6; no reliable D call. Per germline, CDR1 DFQATT and CDR2 SNEGSKA (reference sequence). Trimming stripped 7 bases from V and 9 bases from J, with 4 bases between. This CDR3 is built from 9 residues. CDR3: CSGSSPLHF. CDR3 nucleotides: TGCAGTGGGAGTTCACCCCTCCACTTT.

This clonotype was seen a handful of times. The J gene is TRBJ2-3, the V gene TRBV29-1, with 7 positions matching TRBD1. The length of the CDR3 is 14 residues. Germline lookup yields CDR1 SQVTM and CDR2 ANQGSEA. The V segment lost 7 bases and the J segment 5 bases; nucleotides outside the gene matches: 12. The CDR3 sequence is CSGSGGFDGDTQYF. CDR3 DNA: TGCAGCGGCTCAGGGGGATTCGACGGAGATACGCAGTATTTT.

The genes are TRBV19 and TRBJ1-1, with no clear D. The ends were cut back, 8 bases at V and 2 bases at J, with 12 bases in the middle. This CDR3 comprises 13 residues. Germline loops: CDR1 LNHDA, CDR2 SQIVND (reference sequence). In nucleotides, the CDR3 is TGTGCCAGTGCTAGGCCAGCCAACACTGAAGCTTTCTTT. It translates to CASARPANTEAFF.

This clonotype has a handful of counts. CDR3 nucleotide sequence: TGCAGTGCTAGAGATTTCGGGCAGGGGGGGGAGACCCAGTACTTC. Encoded protein: CSARDFGQGGETQYF. The chain recombines TRBV20-1 with TRBJ2-5; either TRBD1 or TRBD2 may fit D (7 bases each). The V gene's germline CDR1 is DFQATT and CDR2 SNEGSKA (reference sequence). CDR3 size: 15 residues. V gave up 0 bases and J gave up 5 bases, with 16 bases separating them.

At least ten counts were recorded for this clonotype. The chain has TRBV10-3 and TRBJ1-1; D call uncertain. Trimming took 10 bases from V and 6 from J, leaving 18 bases between them. Germline V gene sequence: CDR1 ENHRY, CDR2 SYGVKD. The CDR3 covers 13 residues. This CDR3 is CASRYTSEAEAFF. In DNA, the CDR3 is TGTGCCAGTCGATATACCTCAGAGGCTGAAGCTTTCTTT.

In this sample, this clonotype turned up many times. This chain joins TRBV11-2 and TRBJ2-4; D not resolved. This CDR3 region has 14 residues. Trimming pared 5 bases from V and 6 bases from J, leaving 14 bases between. Germline assignment: CDR1 SGHAT and CDR2 FQNNGV. The CDR3 protein is CASSLPSEANIQYF. The CDR3 bases are TGTGCCAGCAGCCTACCTTCAGAAGCAAACATTCAGTACTTC.

The sample holds a few counts of this clonotype. This chain joins TRBV20-1 and TRBJ2-1, with 8 bases matching TRBD2. After removal of 0 bases from V and 5 bases from J, the junction contained 6 bases not matched to a gene. The CDR3 has 15 amino acids. Germline V gene sequence: CDR1 DFQATT, CDR2 SNEGSKA (reference sequence). DNA of the CDR3: TGCAGTGCTAGAGATCCTAGCGGGCGGCACAATGAGCAGTTCTTC. It yields the protein CSARDPSGRHNEQFF.

This clonotype showed up just a few times. The rearrangement joins TRBV3-1 to TRBJ1-3, with no clear D. The CDR3 is 13 amino acids. The V end was cut by 8 bases, the J end by 0 bases, with 8 bases between. From germline, CDR1 is LGHDT and CDR2 YNNKEL (reference sequence). This CDR3 reads CASARNSGNTIYF. The CDR3 DNA is TGTGCCAGCGCCCGGAACTCTGGAAACACCATATATTTT.

This clonotype was observed many times. The rearrangement links TRBV4-3 to TRBJ2-2; no definite D call. CDR1 is LGHNA and CDR2 is YSLEER in the germline V gene. The CDR3 runs 17 residues. V was cut by 4 bases and J by 0 bases, with 15 bases left in between. DNA of the CDR3: TGCGCCAGCAGCCTTCGACACGGAGTCACGAACACCGGGGAGCTGTTTTTT. Translating gives CASSLRHGVTNTGELFF.

This clonotype was observed many times. The chain links TRBV6-5 to TRBJ2-4; a weak D match, TRBD2 (5 bases). CDR3 length: 16 residues. V gave up 0 bases and J gave up 2 bases, with 11 bases separating them. Germline lookup yields CDR1 MNHEY and CDR2 SVGAGI. The CDR3 protein is CASSYSGVGTKNIQYF. Here the CDR3 DNA reads TGTGCCAGCAGTTACTCTGGGGTCGGGACCAAAAACATTCAGTACTTC.

The J gene is TRBJ1-5, the V gene TRBV4-3; TRBD1 might be the D (6 bases). This CDR3 region has 14 residues. CDR1 is LGHNA and CDR2 is YSLEER in the germline V gene. Trimming cost V 3 bases and J 5 bases, with 11 bases left between them. The CDR3 DNA is TGCGCCAGCAGCCAGGGACATGGGGATCAGCCCCAGCATTTT. Translated: CASSQGHGDQPQHF.

This clonotype was counted a few times. V and J are TRBV7-2 and TRBJ1-5; the match to TRBD1 covers 7 bases. The V gene's germline CDR1 is SGHTA and CDR2 FQGNSA. The junction had 2 bases not matched to a gene; V was cut back by 2 bases and J by 4 bases. This CDR3 spans 14 amino acids. This CDR3 is CASSLKGQNQPQHF. The CDR3 DNA reads as TGTGCCAGCAGCTTAAAGGGACAGAATCAGCCCCAGCATTTT.

V gene TRBV7-8 combines with J gene TRBJ1-5; D perhaps matches TRBD1 (6 bases). Deletions cut 5 bases from V and 0 bases from J, with 17 bases between. This CDR3 is built from 17 residues. Per germline, CDR1 SGHVS and CDR2 FQNEAQ. CDR3 nucleotides: TGTGCCAGCAGCCCGAATGGACAGACCCCTAGCAATCAGCCCCAGCATTTT. It codes for CASSPNGQTPSNQPQHF. Filled out from reference TRBV7-8 and TRBJ1-5, the complete variable domain reads GAGVSQSPRYKVAKRGQDVALRCDPISGHVSLFWYQQALGQGPEFLTYFQNEAQLDKSGLPSDRFFAERPEGSVSTLKIQRTQQEDSAVYLCASSPNGQTPSNQPQHFGDGTRLSIL.

Ten or more counts support this clonotype. The rearrangement links TRBV5-1 to TRBJ1-6; D gene unclear. Germline lookup yields CDR1 SGHRS and CDR2 YFSETQ. This CDR3 is 14 amino acids long. Deletions cut 3 bases from V and 8 bases from J, with 12 bases between. This CDR3 is CASSSGVRDSPLHF. The CDR3 DNA sequence: TGCGCCAGCAGCTCGGGTGTTAGGGATTCACCCCTCCACTTT.

The V call is TRBV5-1, the J call TRBJ2-3, with a weak D call TRBD1 (5 bases). CDR1 and CDR2 (germline): SGHRS, YFSETQ. The CDR3 has 14 amino acids. Trimming shortened V by 4 bases and J by 0 bases, and 9 bases separated the two germline ends. This CDR3 is CASSLGHSTDTQYF. The CDR3 region has the DNA TGCGCCAGCAGCCTAGGACATAGCACAGATACGCAGTATTTT.

This clonotype has just a few counts. CDR3 amino acids: CASSPRTGLGGVLTF. In DNA, the CDR3 is TGTGCCAGCTCACCCCGGACAGGGCTGGGTGGCGTCCTGACTTTC. The chain carries TRBV18 and TRBJ2-6, with 8 bases aligning to TRBD1. Unmatched junction bases numbered 10, after V lost 3 bases and J lost 12 bases. Per germline, CDR1 KGHSH and CDR2 LQKENI. The CDR3 spans 15 residues.

The sample holds a few counts of this clonotype. The chain links TRBV4-3 to TRBJ1-5; the D is unclear. Deletions cut 4 bases from V and 2 bases from J, with 9 bases between. The CDR3 length is 14 residues. The germline CDR1 and CDR2 sequences are LGHNA and YSLEER. CDR3 bases: TGCGCCAGCAGCCTCTTGATTGGCAATCAGCCCCAGCATTTT. Residues: CASSLLIGNQPQHF.

The sample holds a few counts of this clonotype. The J gene is TRBJ2-7, the V gene TRBV28; D may correspond to TRBD1 or TRBD2 (7 bases each). V dropped 2 bases and J dropped 5 bases, with 10 bases sitting between them. CDR1 and CDR2 (germline): MDHEN, SYDVKM. This CDR3 spans 13 amino acids. The CDR3 DNA follows: TGTGCCAGCAGTTTACAGGGGGGGAACGAGCAGTACGTC. This translates into CASSLQGGNEQYV.

V is TRBV7-9 and J is TRBJ2-5; 10 bases align to TRBD2. V lost 6 bases, J lost 2 bases, and 0 bases stayed unmatched. CDR3 length equals 13 residues. Per the germline V gene, CDR1 is SEHNR and CDR2 is FQNEAQ (reference sequence). The CDR3 loop reads CASRLAGQETQYF. The CDR3 bases are TGTGCCAGCAGACTAGCGGGGCAAGAGACCCAGTACTTC. The full variable domain, in which reference TRBV7-9 and TRBJ2-5 provide the parts outside the CDR3, is DTGVSQNPRHKITKRGQNVTFRCDPISEHNRLYWYRQTLGQGPEFLTYFQNEAQLEKSRLLSDRFSAERPKGSFSTLEIQRTEQGDSAMYLCASRLAGQETQYFGPGTRLLVL.

The gene calls are TRBV4-2 and TRBJ2-1; 9 nucleotides agree with TRBD2. V gave up 1 base and J gave up 7 bases; unmatched junction bases: 14. The CDR3 is 18 residues long. CDR1 is LGHNA and CDR2 is YNFKEQ in the germline V gene. The CDR3 protein is CASSQVGLAGGRQNEQFF. The CDR3 region has the DNA TGTGCCAGCAGCCAAGTTGGCCTGGCGGGGGGGCGTCAGAATGAGCAGTTCTTC.

In this sample, this clonotype turned up many times. The CDR3 loop is CASSWDNGEQFF. Here the CDR3 DNA reads TGTGCCAGCAGTTGGGACAACGGTGAGCAGTTCTTC. This sequence joins TRBV6-2 or TRBV6-3 and TRBJ2-1; TRBD1 might be the D (6 bases). The CDR3 is made up of 12 amino acids. Trimming removed 4 bases at V and 9 bases at J, with 10 bases between. Germline-derived CDR1 and CDR2 are MNHEY and SVGEGT.

The table lists this clonotype with a few counts. This chain connects TRBV6-6 to TRBJ2-3; possibly TRBD1 for D (5 bases). V was pared by 6 bases and J by 2 bases, with 9 bases between. The CDR3 has 13 residues. Per germline, CDR1 MNHNY and CDR2 SVGAGI (reference sequence). CDR3 sequence: CASRQDTTDTQYF. CDR3 nucleotide sequence: TGTGCCAGCAGACAGGATACCACAGATACGCAGTATTTT.

This clonotype has only a few counts. V is TRBV2 and J is TRBJ1-6, with D perhaps TRBD1 (5 bases). From germline, CDR1 is SNHLY and CDR2 FYNNEI. The CDR3 contains 16 residues. The V end lost 8 bases, the J end lost 0 bases, and 14 bases lay between the germline ends. The CDR3 spells CASARDGNSYNSPLHF. As DNA, the CDR3 is TGTGCCAGCGCAAGGGACGGAAACTCCTATAATTCACCCCTCCACTTT.

Worth noting for this clonotype: A read error may be the cause here, since a much bigger clone is one base away. In this CDR3 the conserved last residue, phenylalanine or tryptophan, is missing, so a read error is likely. The rearrangement links TRBV11-2 to TRBJ2-1, with D unresolved. Between the trimmed V and J ends, which lost 1 base and 10 bases, there was a span of 17 bases. Germline V CDR1 and CDR2: SGHAT, FQNNGV. The CDR3 extends over 15 amino acids. The CDR3 nucleotides read TGTGCCAGCAGCTTAGGGGTCCGGGTACTCAGGGAGCAGTTCTCC. As protein: CASSLGVRVLREQFS.